Listed here are 3 T cell receptor beta chains from one sample, sequenced in a study of human T cells and chemical hapten exposure. TCRdb ran MiXCR on the RACE reads and lists one entry per CDR3 protein. The sample has some 330,000 distinct CDR3 sequences; 5% to 6.5% are singletons. As for time point: pre-sensitization, week 0. As for treatment: therapeutic diphenylcyclopropenone sensitization with weekly scalp DPC. Here the sequenced sample was whole blood, taken in connection with sensitization to the hapten diphenylcyclopropenone (DPC). Source of these receptors: a woman aged 18-30 years with alopecia areata. Some clones in this sample may be carry-over from other donors' samples.

This clonotype was seen a handful of times. J is TRBJ2-5 and V is TRBV5-4; 13 bases agree with TRBD2. J gave up 5 bases and V 4 bases, and 11 bases lay outside the gene matches. The CDR3 covers 17 residues. The germline V gene has CDR1 SGHNT and CDR2 YYREEE (reference sequence). CDR3 sequence reads: CASSRTSGGAPGETQYF. The DNA for the CDR3 is TGTGCCAGCAGCAGAACTAGCGGGGGGGCCCCCGGGGAGACCCAGTACTTC.

The V and J genes are TRBV6-5 and TRBJ1-6; 9 bases map to TRBD1. The CDR3 extends over 12 amino acids. V lost 6 bases, J lost 17 bases, and 8 bases stayed unmatched. CDR1 is MNHEY and CDR2 is SVGAGI in the germline V gene. CDR3 amino acids: CASSSGQGQIHF. In nucleotides, the CDR3 is TGTGCCAGCAGCTCCGGACAGGGGCAAATCCACTTT.

This clonotype was seen ten or more times. This chain links TRBV9 with TRBJ1-5, with D unclear. Germline loops: CDR1 SGDLS, CDR2 YYNGEE. The V gene lost 4 bases and the J gene lost 0 bases, with 8 bases spanning the gap. CDR3 length: 14 residues. This CDR3 is CASSWDNSNQPQHF. Here the CDR3 DNA reads TGTGCCAGCAGCTGGGATAATAGCAATCAGCCCCAGCATTTT.